Below are 32 T cell receptor beta chains sequenced from a single sample in a study of tissue T cells after allogeneic stem cell transplantation. Sequenced by immunoSEQ multiplex PCR; TCRdb stores in-frame clones only, minus some. The sample comprises about 16,000 clones, roughly three quarters of which are singletons, and 0.75% to 1% rests with the top ten. Sequencing was carried out using spleen. The receptors originated from a female BALB/c mouse in good health. For the strain, the MHC haplotype given is H2-d.

In regard to this clone: The germline and genes are mouse ones. The missing CDR3 end, 1 residue past where the read stops, is filled in from the germline J gene. The chain uses TRBV13-2 and TRBJ2-5; 8 bases fit TRBD2. CDR1 and CDR2 (germline): NNHNN, SYGAGS (reference sequence). J gave up 5 bases and V 5 bases, and 4 bases lay outside the gene matches. The CDR3 is made up of 13 amino acids. CDR3 bases read: TGTGCCAGCGGCCGGGACTGGTCAGACACCCAGTAC. This encodes CASGRDWSDTQY. The full-length CDR3 reads as CASGRDWSDTQYF.

A remark on this clone: Gene names and germline match the mouse. The missing CDR3 end, 1 residue past where the read stops, is filled in from the germline J gene. This chain links TRBV4 with TRBJ1-4, with no clear D. CDR1 and CDR2 (germline): LGHDT, YNNKQL (reference sequence). The germline V and J ends were trimmed by 3 bases and 4 bases, with 6 bases remaining between them. The CDR3 has 13 amino acids. Incomplete CDR3 DNA: TGTGCCAGCAGCTATCGCCACAACGAAAGATTATTT. This translates into CASSYRHNERLF. The entire CDR3 reads CASSYRHNERLFF. Combining the CDR3 with reference TRBV4 and TRBJ1-4 gives the whole variable domain ETAVFQTPNYHVTQVGNEVSFNCKQTLGHDTMYWYKQDSKKLLKIMFSYNNKQLIVNETVPRRFSPQSSDKAHLNLRIKSVEPEDSAVYLCASSYRHNERLFFGHGTKLSVL.

As regards this clone: Gene names denote mouse genes. Read sequence stops 1 residue before the CDR3 end, and the germline J gene provides the missing end. J is TRBJ1-1 and V is TRBV20; 7 bases align to TRBD1. The CDR3 sequence is 13 residues long. J gave up 5 bases and V 1 base, and 4 bases lay outside the gene matches. CDR1 GFQATS and CDR2 STVNSAI come from the germline V gene. The DNA read from the CDR3 is TGTGGTGCTAGGGCGCCAGGGGGGACAGAAGTCTTC. This translates into CGARAPGGTEVF. The complete CDR3 reads CGARAPGGTEVFF.

As for this clone: All gene names here are mouse names. The CDR3 is cut off 1 residue early in the read; its end comes from the germline J gene. The J gene is TRBJ1-4, the V gene TRBV31; maybe TRBD1 (5 bases). Trimming left V 0 bases short and J 0 bases short, with 11 bases between. Germline CDR1 is GKSSPN and CDR2 is SITVG. The CDR3 consists of 16 residues. CDR3 loop: CAWSLKGPFSNERLFF. The sequenced part of the CDR3 DNA is TGTGCCTGGAGTCTAAAGGGGCCCTTTTCCAACGAAAGATTATTT.

As for this clone: Gene labels here are mouse ones. The read ends 1 residue before the CDR3 terminus; that terminus is restored from the germline J gene. This chain connects TRBV19 to TRBJ1-1; possible D gene TRBD1, 6 bases. V lost 4 bases and J 7 bases, leaving 8 bases between the germline ends. CDR1 is FNHDT, CDR2 SITEND, per germline (reference sequence). The CDR3 runs to 11 residues. Here the CDR3 reads CASSSGEEVFF. The part of the CDR3 DNA that was read is TGTGCCAGCAGTTCAGGGGAAGAAGTCTTC. Filled out from reference TRBV19 and TRBJ1-1, the complete variable domain reads GGIITQTPKFLIGQEGQKLTLKCQQNFNHDTMYWYRQDSGKGLRLIYYSITENDLQKGDLSEGYDASREKKSSFSLTVTSAQKNEMAVFLCASSSGEEVFFGKGTRLTVV.

Concerning this clone itself: All gene names here are mouse names. The CDR3 goes on 1 residue after the read ends, and that part is filled in from the germline J gene. This chain joins TRBV13-2 and TRBJ1-3; D gene uncertain. Trimming removed 5 bases from V and 0 bases from J, with 9 bases in between. Germline V gene sequence: CDR1 NNHNN, CDR2 SYGAGS (reference sequence). The CDR3 has 14 amino acids. CDR3 bases read: TGTGCCAGCGGAGCAGATACTTCTGGAAATACGCTCTAT. Its protein is CASGADTSGNTLY. The whole CDR3 region reads CASGADTSGNTLYF.

This clone was observed a handful of times. Germline and genes here are mouse. Coverage ceases 1 residue before the CDR3 finishes, and the germline J gene fills in the end. The chain joins TRBV13-3 to TRBJ2-1; TRBD2 matches 7 bases. Unmatched junction bases numbered 5, after V lost 0 bases and J lost 5 bases. This CDR3 is built from 15 residues. Germline V gives CDR1 NNHDY, CDR2 SYVADS. The CDR3 spells CASSDDWGEDAEQFF. The DNA read from the CDR3 is TGTGCCAGCAGTGATGATTGGGGGGAGGATGCTGAGCAGTTC.

This clone was detected a few times. Germline and genes: mouse. The read ends 1 residue before the CDR3 terminus; that terminus is restored from the germline J gene. This chain joins TRBV1 and TRBJ2-7, with D possibly being TRBD1 (6 bases). Germline CDR1 NSQYPW, CDR2 LRSPGD (reference sequence). Trimming pared 3 bases from V and 7 bases from J, leaving 10 bases between. This CDR3 contains 12 residues. The CDR3 loop is CTCSADSLEQYF. The sequenced part of the CDR3 DNA is TGCACCTGCAGTGCGGACAGTCTGGAACAGTAC.

Of note for this clone: Germline and genes: mouse. Coverage ceases 1 residue before the CDR3 finishes, and the germline J gene fills in the end. The identical CDR3 is also encoded by other nucleotide sequences in the sample. The rearrangement uses TRBV20 and TRBJ2-7, with 8 bases lining up with TRBD2. Per the germline V gene, CDR1 is GFQATS and CDR2 is STVNSAI. This CDR3 has 14 amino acids. The V gene end was trimmed by 5 bases and the J gene end by 5 bases; junction bases not matched to a gene: 11. Incomplete CDR3 DNA: TGTGGTGCTCGGGGCGGGGGGGGCGCGGATGAACAGTAC. Its protein is CGARGGGGADEQY. The whole CDR3 protein reads CGARGGGGADEQYF.

This clone was counted only a few times. Genes and germline are mouse. Sequencing ends 1 residue short of the CDR3 end; the germline J gene provides the rest. The gene calls are TRBV13-2 and TRBJ2-7; TRBD2 agrees at 9 bases. The V gene's germline CDR1 is NNHNN and CDR2 SYGAGS (reference sequence). V shed 6 bases and J 4 bases; nucleotides not matched to a gene: 2. This CDR3 comprises 12 residues. CDR3 bases read: TGTGCCAGCGAGACTGGGGGTTATGAACAGTAC. Translation: CASETGGYEQY. The entire CDR3 protein reads CASETGGYEQYF.

Turning to this clone: Gene names and germline match the mouse. The CDR3 end is not reached by the read, which stops 1 residue before it; the germline J gene fills it in. The chain is built from TRBV4 and TRBJ1-3, with D possibly matching TRBD1 (5 bases). This CDR3 spans 16 amino acids. The germline gives CDR1 LGHDT, CDR2 YNNKQL (reference sequence). The V gene lost 4 bases and the J gene lost 0 bases, with 13 bases spanning the gap. The CDR3 DNA, read in part, is TGTGCCAGCAGCTCCGGACAAAACGATTCTGGAAATACGCTCTAT. It is translated as CASSSGQNDSGNTLY. The full CDR3 protein reads CASSSGQNDSGNTLYF. The full variable domain, its missing parts supplied by reference TRBV4 and TRBJ1-3, is ETAVFQTPNYHVTQVGNEVSFNCKQTLGHDTMYWYKQDSKKLLKIMFSYNNKQLIVNETVPRRFSPQSSDKAHLNLRIKSVEPEDSAVYLCASSSGQNDSGNTLYFGEGSRLIVV.

Comments on this clone: Relative to the germline gene, one junction end is altered; a read error may explain this. Genes here carry mouse names. The read gets to within 1 residue of the CDR3 end, and the germline J gene fills in the rest. V is TRBV4 and J is TRBJ2-7, with 10 bases identical to TRBD2. The CDR3 contains 14 residues. Germline CDR1 LGHDT, CDR2 YNNKQL (reference sequence). The CDR3 here is CANSSGTGVYEQYF. CDR3 DNA (partial): TGTGCCAACAGCTCCGGGACTGGGGTCTATGAACAGTAC.

Turning to this clone: Genes here carry mouse names. Read coverage stops 1 residue before the CDR3 terminus; the germline J gene supplies the remainder. The V call is TRBV4, the J call TRBJ2-3, with 9 bases matching TRBD2. The CDR3 runs to 16 residues. Per the germline V gene, CDR1 is LGHDT and CDR2 is YNNKQL (reference sequence). With V trimmed by 4 bases and J by 1 base, 6 bases remained unmatched. Incomplete CDR3 DNA: TGTGCCAGCAGCTTTACTGGGGGGCCCCGTGCAGAAACGCTGTAT. It yields the protein CASSFTGGPRAETLY. In full, the CDR3 reads CASSFTGGPRAETLYF.

With regard to this clone: Mouse names are used for the genes. Read data end 1 residue before the CDR3 end; the end is taken from the germline J gene. This sequence joins TRBV13-2 and TRBJ2-3, with 7 bases matching TRBD2. The CDR3 has 15 amino acids. V was pared by 2 bases and J by 0 bases, with 3 bases of the junction left unmatched. The V gene's germline CDR1 is NNHNN and CDR2 SYGAGS (reference sequence). The CDR3 bases that were read are TGTGCCAGCGGTGAGCTGGGGGTCAGTGCAGAAACGCTGTAT. Amino acid sequence: CASGELGVSAETLY. The CDR3, in full, reads CASGELGVSAETLYF.

Remarks on this clone: Gene names follow the mouse nomenclature. Read data end 1 residue before the CDR3 end; the end is taken from the germline J gene. This chain uses TRBV2 with TRBJ1-5; a weak D match, TRBD1 (5 bases). The CDR3 consists of 16 residues. V was cut by 0 bases and J by 0 bases, with 9 bases left in between. CDR1 and CDR2 from the germline V gene are LGHNA and YSYQKL. The CDR3 bases that were read are TGTGCCAGCAGCCAAGAAGGACAATATAACAACCAGGCTCCGCTT. The encoded protein is CASSQEGQYNNQAPL. The whole CDR3 protein is CASSQEGQYNNQAPLF.

Remarks on this clone: Gene labels here are mouse ones. The read ends 1 residue early relative to the CDR3; the germline J gene fills the gap. The chain couples TRBV5 to TRBJ2-5, with D perhaps matching TRBD1 (6 bases). The germline V and J ends were trimmed by 4 bases and 3 bases, with 8 bases remaining between them. CDR1 is LGHNA and CDR2 is YNLKQL in the germline V gene (reference sequence). CDR3 size: 13 residues. The sequenced CDR3 bases are TGTGCCAGCAGCCTGGGACAACAAGACACCCAGTAC. Protein product: CASSLGQQDTQY. The entire CDR3 protein reads CASSLGQQDTQYF.

A remark on this clone: Germline and genes here are mouse. The DNA ends 1 residue before the CDR3 does, and the rest of the CDR3 is filled in from the germline J gene. The V call is TRBV13-2, the J call TRBJ2-1; D could derive from TRBD1 or TRBD2 (5 bases each). V lost 1 base and J lost 7, with 12 bases in between. This CDR3 is 14 amino acids long. Germline V gives CDR1 NNHNN, CDR2 SYGAGS (reference sequence). The sequenced CDR3 bases are TGTGCCAGCGGTGATTCCGGGGGTTGGGCTGAGCAGTTC. Residues: CASGDSGGWAEQF. The CDR3 in full is CASGDSGGWAEQFF.

As to this clone: The genes are named according to mouse. Other DNA variants within this sample encode the same CDR3. The CDR3 protein is CASSDAGGGNTLYF. The CDR3 bases that were read are TGTGCCAGCAGTGATGCAGGGGGCGGAAATACGCTCTAT. The chain combines TRBV13-1 with TRBJ1-3; 8 bases map to TRBD1. The sequence runs out 1 residue before the end of the CDR3; the remainder is reconstructed from the germline J gene. V lost 0 bases to trimming and J lost 4 bases; unmatched junction nucleotides: 0. Germline V gene sequence: CDR1 NSHNY, CDR2 SYGAGN. The CDR3 has 14 residues.

On this clone: The genes and germline here are from mouse. The sequenced fragment ends 1 residue before the CDR3 boundary, so the rest is inferred from the germline J gene. This rearrangement joins TRBV19 to TRBJ1-5, with 8 bases identical to TRBD1. Unmatched junction bases numbered 7, after V lost 5 bases and J lost 3 bases. CDR3 size: 15 residues. The V gene's germline CDR1 is FNHDT and CDR2 SITEND (reference sequence). CDR3 DNA, as far as it was read: TGTGCCAGCAGAGCAGGGGGCGCTTTCAACCAGGCTCCGCTT. Protein: CASRAGGAFNQAPL. The complete CDR3 sequence is CASRAGGAFNQAPLF.

A note on this clone: Gene names refer to mouse genes. The sequenced fragment ends 1 residue before the CDR3 boundary, so the rest is inferred from the germline J gene. This sequence joins TRBV22 and TRBJ1-5; the DNA was not used to check the table's D call, TRBD1. TRBV22 is a pseudogene segment. This CDR3 is 15 amino acids long. CDR3 sequence reads: CASSCGDRNNQAPLF. CDR3 DNA, as far as it was read: TGTGCCAGCAGCTGTGGGGACAGAAACAACCAGGCTCCGCTT.

Comments on this clone: Here the gene names and germline are mouse. The CDR3 is cut off 1 residue early in the read; its end comes from the germline J gene. The chain links TRBV31 to TRBJ1-5; 11 nucleotides align to TRBD1. J lost 6 bases, V lost 0 bases, and 1 base had no gene match. CDR3 length: 14 amino acids. Germline-derived CDR1 and CDR2 are GKSSPN and SITVG. This CDR3 reads CAWSLGTGGQAPLF. Incomplete CDR3 DNA: TGTGCCTGGAGTCTAGGGACAGGGGGCCAGGCTCCGCTT. Full variable domain (rest looked up from reference TRBV31 and TRBJ1-5): AQTIHQWPVAEIKAVGSPLSLGCTIKGKSSPNLYWYWQATGGTLQQLFYSITVGQVESVVQLNLSASRPKDDQFILSTEKLLLSHSGFYLCAWSLGTGGQAPLFGEGTRLSVL.

About this clone: Gene names are mouse gene names. The read terminates 1 residue before the CDR3 end, so the remaining end is supplied by the germline J gene. The chain links TRBV13-3 to TRBJ1-4; the match to TRBD1 covers 10 bases. The length of the CDR3 is 15 residues. Germline lookup yields CDR1 NNHDY and CDR2 SYVADS. Unmatched junction bases numbered 1, after V lost 5 bases and J lost 0 bases. The CDR3: CASRDRGISNERLFF. Incomplete CDR3 DNA: TGTGCCAGCAGGGACAGGGGGATTTCCAACGAAAGATTATTT.

This clone was detected only a few times. Genes here carry mouse names. The CDR3 goes on 1 residue after the read ends, and that part is filled in from the germline J gene. V gene TRBV29 combines with J gene TRBJ2-7; 8 positions match TRBD1. Germline V gene sequence: CDR1 MSHET, CDR2 SYDVDS. The CDR3 covers 13 residues. The trim removed 2 bases at V and 6 bases at J, leaving 3 bases unmatched. Partial CDR3 DNA: TGTGCTAGCAGTTTACAGGGGGCGGGTGAACAGTAC. This translates into CASSLQGAGEQY. The CDR3 as a whole reads CASSLQGAGEQYF.

This clone has a handful of counts. Genes here carry mouse names. CDR3 bases read: TGTGCCAGCAGCCCCGCAAACACCGGGCAGCTCTAC. Translation: CASSPANTGQLY. In full, the CDR3 is CASSPANTGQLYF. This chain connects TRBV4 to TRBJ2-2; no reliable D call. The missing CDR3 end, 1 residue past where the read stops, is filled in from the germline J gene. Trimming stripped 5 bases from V and 0 bases from J, with 4 bases between. There are 13 residues in the CDR3. Germline assignment: CDR1 LGHDT and CDR2 YNNKQL (reference sequence).

The sample holds a few counts of this clone. The gene names here belong to mouse. The CDR3 end falls 1 residue outside the read, so it is completed with the germline J gene. The V call is TRBV13-1, the J call TRBJ2-7; D is undetermined. This CDR3 comprises 10 residues. In germline, CDR1 is NSHNY, CDR2 SYGAGN. The V and J ends lost 4 bases and 6 bases respectively, with 5 bases between them. CDR3 DNA, as far as it was read: TGTGCCAGCAGTAACAGTGAACAGTAC. It encodes CASSNSEQY. Given in full, the CDR3 is CASSNSEQYF.

This clone was picked up a small number of times. Mouse gene names and germline throughout. The observed sequence ends 1 residue before the CDR3 terminus, with the missing tail filled in from the germline J gene. The V call is TRBV19, the J call TRBJ1-2; D call uncertain. Trimming pared 5 bases from V and 1 base from J, leaving 9 bases between. CDR3 size: 13 residues. Germline CDR1 is FNHDT and CDR2 is SITEND (reference sequence). CDR3 amino acids: CASRRAENSDYTF. The CDR3 bases that were read are TGTGCCAGCAGGCGAGCAGAAAACTCCGACTACACC.

On this clone itself: The gene names given are mouse names. The read finishes 1 residue shy of the CDR3 end, and the germline J gene is used to complete it. In the same sample, other DNA sequences code for this CDR3. V gene TRBV2 combines with J gene TRBJ2-5; 7 bases are a match to TRBD1. The CDR3 consists of 14 residues. Germline assignment: CDR1 LGHNA and CDR2 YSYQKL. V lost 0 bases to trimming and J lost 3 bases; unmatched junction nucleotides: 0. CDR3 residues: CASSQDRGQDTQYF. The sequenced part of the CDR3 DNA is TGTGCCAGCAGCCAAGACAGGGGGCAAGACACCCAGTAC.

Comments on this clone: Gene names and germline refer to mouse. The observed sequence ends 1 residue before the CDR3 terminus, with the missing tail filled in from the germline J gene. V gene TRBV17 combines with J gene TRBJ1-1; no definite D call. Germline lookup yields CDR1 MNHDT and CDR2 YYDKIL. The V and J ends lost 3 bases and 1 base respectively, with 6 bases between them. The CDR3 consists of 13 residues. The CDR3 spells CASSSTENTEVFF. The CDR3 DNA, read in part, is TGTGCTAGCAGTAGTACCGAAAACACAGAAGTCTTC.

A remark on this clone: Mouse gene names apply. The CDR3 is cut off 1 residue early in the read; its end comes from the germline J gene. The chain carries TRBV5 and TRBJ1-1, with no clear D. The CDR3 has 13 amino acids. Germline assignment: CDR1 LGHNA and CDR2 YNLKQL (reference sequence). V dropped 1 base and J dropped 1 base, with 4 bases sitting between them. The part of the CDR3 DNA that was read is TGTGCCAGCAGCCAAGCAGGGAACACAGAAGTCTTC. Protein: CASSQAGNTEVF. From start to end, the CDR3 is CASSQAGNTEVFF.

A note on this clone: Germline and genes here are mouse. The read ends 1 residue shy of where the CDR3 ends; the end is completed using the germline J gene. This rearrangement joins TRBV19 to TRBJ2-7, with 10 bases fitting TRBD2. The CDR3 extends over 15 amino acids. The ends lost 2 bases at V and 3 bases at J; junction bases unmatched: 5. Germline CDR1 FNHDT, CDR2 SITEND (reference sequence). The sequenced CDR3 bases are TGTGCCAGCAGTATCCGGACTGGGGGTCTCTATGAACAGTAC. Residues: CASSIRTGGLYEQY. The full CDR3 is CASSIRTGGLYEQYF. Looking up the rest from reference TRBV19 and TRBJ2-7 gives the full variable domain: GGIITQTPKFLIGQEGQKLTLKCQQNFNHDTMYWYRQDSGKGLRLIYYSITENDLQKGDLSEGYDASREKKSSFSLTVTSAQKNEMAVFLCASSIRTGGLYEQYFGPGTRLTVL.

To note about this clone: Genes and germline come from the mouse. The read gets to within 1 residue of the CDR3 end, and the germline J gene fills in the rest. The chain links TRBV4 to TRBJ2-2; no clear D. CDR3 length: 12 amino acids. The germline CDR1 and CDR2 sequences are LGHDT and YNNKQL (reference sequence). V was cut by 4 bases and J by 2 bases, with 2 bases left in between. The CDR3 DNA, read in part, is TGTGCCAGCAGCTTGAACACCGGGCAGCTCTAC. Its protein is CASSLNTGQLY. The CDR3 reads in full as CASSLNTGQLYF.

As concerns this clone: The gene names given are mouse names. The read finishes 1 residue shy of the CDR3 end, and the germline J gene is used to complete it. This rearrangement joins TRBV2 to TRBJ2-7; 8 bases match TRBD2. The CDR3 has 15 residues. The germline gives CDR1 LGHNA, CDR2 YSYQKL. Trimming took 0 bases from V and 3 from J; bases not matched to a gene: 4. CDR3 in amino acids: CASSQDGGGRYEQYF. The DNA read from the CDR3 is TGTGCCAGCAGCCAAGATGGGGGGGGGCGCTATGAACAGTAC.